This T cell receptor (beta chain) was identified during a study of cytotoxic CD8 clonotypes in ibrutinib-treated CLL. In the case of this clone: Its antigen is not known. The junction does not match germline at one end; this may be a read error.

Study-wide points: Clonality correlated strongly with circulating CD8+ T cells and exceeded age-matched healthy donors at baseline.

This CDR3 is built from 11 residues. The germline V gene encodes CDR1 SSHAT and CDR2 FNYEAQ (reference sequence). The repertoire was sequenced with immunoSEQ multiplex PCR; TCRdb's copy has only in-frame clones and lacks some. The data hold some 200,000 clones, with roughly 73% observed a single time. The TCR was taken from a human donor with chronic lymphocytic leukemia. The sample consisted of PBMCs, taken after 12 months of ibrutinib treatment. V is TRBV7-7 and J is TRBJ2-7; D remains ambiguous. The CDR3 DNA reads TGTGCTAGCAGCTTAGAAGAAGAGCAGTACTTC. It yields the protein CASSLEEEQYF.